What follows are 32 T cell receptor beta chains derived from one specimen sequenced in a study of T cell responses to AZD1222 COVID-19 vaccine. TCRdb keeps only in-frame clones here, not all; method: immunoSEQ multiplex PCR. This repertoire shows over 150,000 clones, about nine tenths found once; its top ten account for roughly 6%. This material consisted of peripheral blood, taken on day 0 of AZD1222 vaccination. Every receptor here comes from an adult in good health.

This rearrangement joins TRBV4-2 to TRBJ1-1, with D perhaps matching TRBD1 (6 bases). This CDR3 region has 18 residues. Trimming shortened V by 0 bases and J by 5 bases, and 22 bases separated the two germline ends. In germline, CDR1 is LGHNA, CDR2 YNFKEQ. The CDR3 region is CASSQDPLTADRGTEAFF. CDR3 nucleotide sequence: TGTGCCAGCAGCCAAGATCCCCTTACCGCGGACAGAGGGACTGAAGCTTTCTTT.

This clone turned up a few times. The genes are TRBV7-9 and TRBJ2-1; D is possibly TRBD2 (5 bases). V dropped 4 bases and J dropped 3 bases, with 7 bases sitting between them. The CDR3 is 13 residues long. Germline V gene data show CDR1 as SEHNR and CDR2 as FQNEAQ (reference sequence). The CDR3 loop is CASSSRDYNEQFF. The CDR3 DNA sequence: TGTGCCAGCAGCTCACGGGACTACAATGAGCAGTTCTTC.

The rearrangement links TRBV7-6 to TRBJ2-1; weak D call: TRBD1 (6 bases). This CDR3 contains 15 residues. Germline V gives CDR1 SGHVS, CDR2 FNYEAQ. V was shortened by 1 base and J by 7 bases, with 14 bases between the two germline ends. CDR3 protein: CASSLGGITGNEQFF. CDR3 DNA: TGTGCCAGCAGCTTAGGGGGCATCACAGGGAATGAGCAGTTCTTC.

The chain has TRBV28 and TRBJ1-2, with a tentative D call TRBD1 (5 bases). V was shortened by 5 bases and J by 4 bases, with 11 bases between the two germline ends. Germline CDR1 MDHEN, CDR2 SYDVKM. CDR3 length equals 13 residues. The DNA for the CDR3 is TGTGCCAGCAGTCCGACAGACACCTATGGCTACACCTTC. Translation gives CASSPTDTYGYTF.

V is TRBV28 and J is TRBJ1-5; 11 bases match TRBD1. The CDR3 length is 16 residues. V was pared by 6 bases and J by 4 bases, with 8 bases of the junction left unmatched. The V gene's germline CDR1 is MDHEN and CDR2 SYDVKM. CDR3 protein: CASSSRTGGSNQPQHF. CDR3 DNA sequence: TGTGCCAGCAGCTCGAGGACAGGGGGCAGTAATCAGCCCCAGCATTTT.

The V and J genes are TRBV11-3 and TRBJ2-7; either TRBD1 or TRBD2 may supply D (5 bases each). V lost 3 bases, J lost 6 bases, and 9 bases lay in between. The CDR3 is 12 residues long. Germline V lookup: CDR1 SGHNT, CDR2 YENEEA. The chain's CDR3 is CASSLRGSEQYF. The CDR3 DNA reads TGTGCCAGCAGCTTGAGGGGAAGCGAGCAGTACTTC. Full variable domain (outside the CDR3, taken from reference TRBV11-3 and TRBJ2-7): EAGVVQSPRYKIIEKKQPVAFWCNPISGHNTLYWYLQNLGQGPELLIRYENEEAVDDSQLPKDRFSAERLKGVDSTLKIQPAELGDSAVYLCASSLRGSEQYFGPGTRLTVT.

V is TRBV7-2 and J is TRBJ2-5, with 8 bases lining up with TRBD1. The germline V gene encodes CDR1 SGHTA and CDR2 FQGNSA. Unmatched junction bases numbered 12, after V lost 2 bases and J lost 7 bases. CDR3 length: 16 residues. This CDR3 is CASSLPPGGRAGTQYF. The CDR3 coding sequence is TGTGCCAGCAGCTTACCCCCAGGGGGCAGGGCGGGGACCCAGTACTTC. Looking up the rest from reference TRBV7-2 and TRBJ2-5 gives the full variable domain: GAGVSQSPSNKVTEKGKDVELRCDPISGHTALYWYRQSLGQGLEFLIYFQGNSAPDKSGLPSDRFSAERTGGSVSTLTIQRTQQEDSAVYLCASSLPPGGRAGTQYFGPGTRLLVL.

The chain has TRBV7-3 and TRBJ2-3; tentative D call: TRBD1 (5 bases). V lost 1 base and J 3 bases, leaving 8 bases between the germline ends. CDR1 and CDR2 from the germline V gene are SGHTA and FQGTGA. CDR3 length equals 14 residues. The CDR3: CASSLKTATDTQYF. For the CDR3, the DNA is TGTGCCAGCAGCTTAAAGACAGCTACAGATACGCAGTATTTT. Using reference TRBV7-3 and TRBJ2-3 for the parts outside the CDR3, the full variable domain is GAGVSQTPSNKVTEKGKYVELRCDPISGHTALYWYRQSLGQGPEFLIYFQGTGAADDSGLPNDRFFAVRPEGSVSTLKIQRTERGDSAVYLCASSLKTATDTQYFGPGTRLTVL.

The chain is built from TRBV10-1 and TRBJ1-2; D is undetermined. The germline CDR1 and CDR2 sequences are WNHNN and SYGVQD (reference sequence). This CDR3 is 16 amino acids long. V lost 8 bases, J lost 4 bases, and 23 bases lay in between. DNA of the CDR3: TGCGCCAGCTCACCCGCCCGGACGGACCCGACCTATGGCTACACCTTC. Its protein is CASSPARTDPTYGYTF.

This clone appeared a few times. The chain uses TRBV10-3 and TRBJ2-2, with unresolved D. The CDR3 has 13 residues. CDR1 is ENHRY, CDR2 SYGVKD, per germline. V was clipped by 6 bases and J by 3 bases, with 8 bases between them. The CDR3 region has the DNA TGTGCCATCAGACCAAGGGACACCGGGGAGCTGTTTTTT. It specifies CAIRPRDTGELFF.

V is TRBV19 and J is TRBJ1-4; no clear D. V lost 6 bases to trimming and J lost 7 bases, with 9 bases between them. Germline CDR1 and CDR2: LNHDA and SQIVND (reference sequence). The CDR3 has 12 amino acids. The chain's CDR3 is CASRTEGEKLFF. The CDR3 bases are TGTGCCAGTAGGACGGAGGGTGAAAAACTGTTTTTT.

The chain is built from TRBV7-2 and TRBJ2-7, with 10 bases aligning to TRBD2. J was trimmed by 2 bases and V by 4 bases; bases with no gene match: 2. The CDR3 has 14 amino acids. From germline, CDR1 is SGHTA and CDR2 FQGNSA. CDR3 in amino acids: CASSSTSGAYEQYF. CDR3 DNA: TGTGCCAGCAGCTCCACTAGCGGGGCCTACGAGCAGTACTTC.

CDR3 region: CASSQRLAGGPQTQYF. The CDR3 DNA reads as TGTGCCAGCAGCCAGCGACTAGCGGGGGGGCCTCAGACCCAGTACTTC. This sequence joins TRBV7-2 and TRBJ2-5; 14 positions agree with TRBD2. Germline V gives CDR1 SGHTA, CDR2 FQGNSA. V shed 5 bases, J shed 6 bases, and the junction held 8 bases outside the gene matches. The CDR3 loop spans 16 amino acids.

The V gene is TRBV3-1 (or the pseudogene TRBV3-2), the J gene TRBJ2-1, with unresolved D. The germline V gene has CDR1 LGHDT and CDR2 YNNKEL (reference sequence). Trimming removed 2 bases at V and 10 bases at J, with 12 bases between. The CDR3 contains 13 residues. The CDR3 DNA is TGTGCCAGCAGCCAAACCCCTACCAGCGAGCAGTTCTTC. Translated: CASSQTPTSEQFF.

The V call is TRBV7-9, the J call TRBJ2-7; 8 bases map to TRBD1. The CDR3 extends over 15 amino acids. V gave up 3 bases and J gave up 1 base; unmatched junction bases: 5. Germline values: CDR1 SEHNR, CDR2 FQNEAQ (reference sequence). DNA of the CDR3: TGTGCCAGCAGCTTTCTTCAGGGGGCTTCCTACGAGCAGTACTTC. This translates into CASSFLQGASYEQYF.

V is TRBV7-9 and J is TRBJ1-2; TRBD1 might be the D (6 bases). From germline, CDR1 is SEHNR and CDR2 FQNEAQ (reference sequence). The V gene lost 5 bases and the J gene lost 5 bases, with 9 bases spanning the gap. CDR3 length equals 12 residues. CDR3 DNA sequence: TGTGCCAGCAGCCCCAGGGGTTATGGCTACACCTTC. This encodes CASSPRGYGYTF. Full variable domain (missing parts from reference TRBV7-9 and TRBJ1-2): DTGVSQNPRHKITKRGQNVTFRCDPISEHNRLYWYRQTLGQGPEFLTYFQNEAQLEKSRLLSDRFSAERPKGSFSTLEIQRTEQGDSAMYLCASSPRGYGYTFGSGTRLTVV.

The V and J genes are TRBV7-2 and TRBJ2-7, with D perhaps being TRBD1 or TRBD2 (5 bases each). The CDR3 is 15 residues long. Germline assignment: CDR1 SGHTA and CDR2 FQGNSA. V dropped 5 bases and J dropped 7 bases, with 21 bases sitting between them. The CDR3 sequence: CASSLQPGPPGEQYF. The CDR3 nucleotides are TGTGCCAGCAGCCTTCAGCCGGGACCGCCGGGGGAGCAGTACTTC.

The rearrangement links TRBV6-5 to TRBJ1-5, with a weak D call TRBD1 (5 bases). Looked up from germline, CDR1 is MNHEY and CDR2 is SVGAGI. The CDR3 is 14 residues long. Trimming removed 8 bases from V and 3 bases from J, with 14 bases in between. The CDR3: CASRKGAINQPQHF. The DNA for the CDR3 is TGTGCCAGCCGGAAAGGGGCCATCAATCAGCCCCAGCATTTT.

V usage is TRBV4-2 and J usage is TRBJ1-6; possible D gene TRBD1, 5 bases. The V gene lost 6 bases and the J gene lost 4 bases, with 16 bases spanning the gap. From germline, CDR1 is LGHNA and CDR2 YNFKEQ. The CDR3 spans 16 residues. In nucleotides, the CDR3 is TGTGCCAGCAGAGAGGGGTCCACGCTGTATAATTCACCCCTCCACTTT. Amino acid sequence: CASREGSTLYNSPLHF.

The V and J genes are TRBV6-6 and TRBJ1-4; D remains ambiguous. CDR1 and CDR2 from the germline V gene are MNHNY and SVGAGI (reference sequence). V gave up 5 bases and J gave up 7 bases, with 17 bases separating them. The CDR3 runs to 15 residues. The CDR3 sequence is CASSAGNLRGEKLFF. In DNA, the CDR3 is TGTGCCAGCAGTGCCGGGAATCTCAGAGGTGAAAAACTGTTTTTT.

V usage is TRBV15 and J usage is TRBJ2-7; perhaps TRBD1 as D (6 bases). The V end was cut by 3 bases, the J end by 3 bases, with 12 bases between. The germline V gene has CDR1 LNHNV and CDR2 YYDKDF (reference sequence). CDR3 length equals 14 residues. The CDR3 DNA reads TGTGCCACCAGCAGCCGGGACACTTACTACGAGCAGTACTTC. It specifies CATSSRDTYYEQYF.

The rearrangement uses TRBV7-2 and TRBJ1-4, with 8 nucleotides matching TRBD1. The junction had 5 bases not matched to a gene; V was cut back by 4 bases and J by 7 bases. The CDR3 consists of 14 residues. The germline V gene has CDR1 SGHTA and CDR2 FQGNSA. The CDR3 DNA is TGTGCCAGCAGCTCCGACAGGGGCGGTGAAAAACTGTTTTTT. This translates into CASSSDRGGEKLFF.

V usage is TRBV7-8 and J usage is TRBJ1-6; 10 nucleotides align to TRBD1. Germline assignment: CDR1 SGHVS and CDR2 FQNEAQ. The CDR3 loop spans 16 amino acids. Trimming at V came to 0 bases and at J to 8 bases, leaving 4 bases not matched to a gene. The CDR3 sequence is CASSLATGTGDSPLHF. The CDR3 coding sequence is TGTGCCAGCAGCTTAGCTACCGGGACAGGGGATTCACCCCTCCACTTT.

J is TRBJ2-7 and V is TRBV5-1; tentative D call: TRBD1 (5 bases). The CDR3 loop spans 15 amino acids. V was pared by 4 bases and J by 3 bases, with 17 bases between. Germline V CDR1 and CDR2: SGHRS, YFSETQ. The chain's CDR3 is CASSEHVGVNYEQYF. CDR3 bases: TGCGCCAGCAGCGAACATGTAGGGGTTAACTACGAGCAGTACTTC.

This chain links TRBV25-1 with TRBJ1-4; TRBD1 might be the D (6 bases). The CDR3 consists of 14 residues. V was shortened by 6 bases and J by 6 bases, with 14 bases between the two germline ends. Germline values: CDR1 MGHDK, CDR2 SYGVNS. The CDR3 nucleotides are TGTGCCAGCAGCTCCGTGGGGACATATGAAAAACTGTTTTTT. Translating gives CASSSVGTYEKLFF.

V is TRBV7-9 and J is TRBJ2-7; D may be TRBD2 (5 bases). The CDR3 sequence is 15 residues long. Germline-derived CDR1 and CDR2 are SEHNR and FQNEAQ (reference sequence). Trimming cost V 4 bases and J 2 bases, with 15 bases left between them. The CDR3 coding sequence is TGTGCCAGCAGCTCCTTCCCACTAGTAACCTACGAGCAGTACTTC. This translates into CASSSFPLVTYEQYF.

V gene TRBV19 combines with J gene TRBJ2-5, with D perhaps matching TRBD2 (6 bases). V was shortened by 9 bases and J by 10 bases, with 18 bases between the two germline ends. The CDR3 length is 12 residues. CDR1 is LNHDA and CDR2 is SQIVND in the germline V gene (reference sequence). The CDR3 DNA sequence: TGTGCCAGCCTAGGCGAGGGACTGCTCCAGTACTTC. This codes for CASLGEGLLQYF.

The chain couples TRBV5-1 to TRBJ2-5; D is unclear. The CDR3 is 13 residues long. The V and J ends lost 0 bases and 5 bases respectively, with 8 bases between them. Looked up from germline, CDR1 is SGHRS and CDR2 is YFSETQ. Here the CDR3 reads CASSLAAGETQYF. The CDR3 DNA reads as TGCGCCAGCAGCTTGGCCGCCGGGGAGACCCAGTACTTC.

The genes are TRBV15 and TRBJ1-5; no clear D. This CDR3 has 14 residues. Trimming took 9 bases from V and 0 from J, leaving 12 bases between them. Per the germline V gene, CDR1 is LNHNV and CDR2 is YYDKDF (reference sequence). The CDR3 sequence is CATSRTPSNQPQHF. CDR3 DNA sequence: TGTGCCACGAGCCGCACACCTAGCAATCAGCCCCAGCATTTT.

The V and J genes are TRBV18 and TRBJ1-5, with no clear D. The CDR3 has 16 residues. Germline loops: CDR1 KGHSH, CDR2 LQKENI. V lost 2 bases and J 0 bases, leaving 11 bases between the germline ends. The CDR3 region is CASSPISGNSNQPQHF. DNA for the CDR3: TGTGCCAGCTCACCAATTTCGGGGAATAGCAATCAGCCCCAGCATTTT.

The V and J genes are TRBV28 and TRBJ1-1; D not certain. V gave up 6 bases and J gave up 0 bases, with 8 bases separating them. Germline CDR1 and CDR2: MDHEN and SYDVKM. This CDR3 comprises 13 residues. The CDR3, as DNA: TGTGCCAGCAGCCCCCGTTTGAACACTGAAGCTTTCTTT. As protein: CASSPRLNTEAFF.

The DNA of the CDR3 is TGTGCCAGCAGTCACCTCCTCAAGACAGGGTTGATTCAGCCCCAGCATTTT. The encoded protein is CASSHLLKTGLIQPQHF. The J gene is TRBJ1-5, the V gene TRBV27; 7 nucleotides match TRBD1. The CDR3 has 17 amino acids. Trimming removed 5 bases from V and 6 bases from J; junction bases left unmatched: 16. Germline loops: CDR1 MNHEY, CDR2 SMNVEV (reference sequence).